This TCR beta chain was found in a study of T cells in Graves' hyperthyroidism and ophthalmopathy. Trimming took 6 bases from V and 11 from J, leaving 19 bases between them. Looked up from germline, CDR1 is MNHEY and CDR2 is SVGEGT. The CDR3 consists of 13 residues. Amplification targeted TCR beta CDR3 regions from RNA transcripts. The HTBI primer set was used in a first-round RT-PCR of the TCR CDR3. TCRdb itself ran the multiplex PCR reads through MiXCR, one entry per CDR3 protein. Of approximately 610,000 distinct CDR3 sequences listed, 15% to 20% are singletons. Aged 18 to 65, the patients had hyperthyroidism that was newly diagnosed and had lasted under 2 months. Diagnostic decisions used clinical symptoms, serum thyroxine and TRAb, thyroid ultrasound and orbital computed tomography.

The rearrangement joins TRBV6-2 or TRBV6-3 to TRBJ1-1; TRBD1 might be the D (6 bases). The TCR sequence derives from a woman aged 18-29 years with Graves' hyperthyroidism. Sequenced material: blood. The CDR3 coding sequence is TGTGCCAGCAGGAATGAGAACAGGGTTTCGGCTTTCTTT. Translated, it gives CASRNENRVSAFF.